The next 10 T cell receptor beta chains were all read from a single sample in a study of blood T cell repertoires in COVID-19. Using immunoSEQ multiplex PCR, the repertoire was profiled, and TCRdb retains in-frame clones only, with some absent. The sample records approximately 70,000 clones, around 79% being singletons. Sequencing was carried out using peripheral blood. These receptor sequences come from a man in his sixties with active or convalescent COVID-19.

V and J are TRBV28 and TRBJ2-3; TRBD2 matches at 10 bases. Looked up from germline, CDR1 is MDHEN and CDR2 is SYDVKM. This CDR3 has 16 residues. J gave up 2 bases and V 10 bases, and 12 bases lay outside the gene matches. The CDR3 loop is CATQEILAGYTDTQYF. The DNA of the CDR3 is TGTGCCACCCAAGAAATACTAGCGGGGTACACAGATACGCAGTATTTT.

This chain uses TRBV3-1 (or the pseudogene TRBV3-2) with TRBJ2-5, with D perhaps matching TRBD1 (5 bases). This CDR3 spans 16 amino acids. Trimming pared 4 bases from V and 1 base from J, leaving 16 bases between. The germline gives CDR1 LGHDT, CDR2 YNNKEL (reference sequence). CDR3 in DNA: TGTGCCAGCAGCCCGTGGGGCCACGGCCCCCAAGAGACCCAGTACTTC. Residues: CASSPWGHGPQETQYF.

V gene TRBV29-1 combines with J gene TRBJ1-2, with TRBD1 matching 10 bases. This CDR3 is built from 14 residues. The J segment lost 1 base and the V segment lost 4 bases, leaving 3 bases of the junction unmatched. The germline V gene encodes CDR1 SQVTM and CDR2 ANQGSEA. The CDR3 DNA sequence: TGCAGCGTTGGGGGACAGGGGAATAACTATGGCTACACCTTC. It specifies CSVGGQGNNYGYTF.

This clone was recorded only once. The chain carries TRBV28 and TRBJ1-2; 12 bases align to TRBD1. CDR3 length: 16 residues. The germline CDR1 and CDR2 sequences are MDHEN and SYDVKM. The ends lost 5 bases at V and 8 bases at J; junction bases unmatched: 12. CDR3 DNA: TGTGCCAGCAGTCGTCACTTGGGACAGGGGGCGCGAGGCTACACCTTC. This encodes CASSRHLGQGARGYTF.

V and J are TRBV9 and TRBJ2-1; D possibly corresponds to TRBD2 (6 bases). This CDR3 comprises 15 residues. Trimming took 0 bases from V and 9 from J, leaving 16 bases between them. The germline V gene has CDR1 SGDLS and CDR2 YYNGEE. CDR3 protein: CASSVGGVGFVEQFF. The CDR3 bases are TGTGCCAGCAGCGTAGGCGGGGTGGGTTTCGTTGAGCAGTTCTTC.

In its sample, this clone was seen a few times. The CDR3 spells CASSQASRGYGYTF. The CDR3 DNA follows: TGTGCCAGCAGCCAAGCGTCGAGGGGGTATGGCTACACCTTC. The V call is TRBV3-1 (or the pseudogene TRBV3-2), the J call TRBJ1-2; D possibly corresponds to TRBD1 (6 bases). V gave up 1 base and J gave up 5 bases, with 11 bases separating them. Germline V gene data show CDR1 as LGHDT and CDR2 as YNNKEL (reference sequence). There are 14 residues in the CDR3.

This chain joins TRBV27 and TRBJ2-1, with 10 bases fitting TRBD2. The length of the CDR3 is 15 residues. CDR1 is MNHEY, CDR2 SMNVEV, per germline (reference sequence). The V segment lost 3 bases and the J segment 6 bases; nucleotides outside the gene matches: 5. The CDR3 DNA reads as TGTGCCAGCAGTTTTTGGCTAGCGGGGGTCAATGAGCAGTTCTTC. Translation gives CASSFWLAGVNEQFF.

The CDR3 DNA follows: TGTGCCAGCAGTGCTGGGCAGAACACTGAAGCTTTCTTT. This codes for CASSAGQNTEAFF. The chain employs TRBV2 and TRBJ1-1, with no clear D. V lost 4 bases, J lost 1 base, and 7 bases lay in between. This CDR3 has 13 amino acids. Per the germline V gene, CDR1 is SNHLY and CDR2 is FYNNEI. Full variable domain (remainder filled in from reference TRBV2 and TRBJ1-1): EPEVTQTPSHQVTQMGQEVILRCVPISNHLYFYWYRQILGQKVEFLVSFYNNEISEKSEIFDDQFSVERPDGSNFTLKIRSTKLEDSAMYFCASSAGQNTEAFFGQGTRLTVV.

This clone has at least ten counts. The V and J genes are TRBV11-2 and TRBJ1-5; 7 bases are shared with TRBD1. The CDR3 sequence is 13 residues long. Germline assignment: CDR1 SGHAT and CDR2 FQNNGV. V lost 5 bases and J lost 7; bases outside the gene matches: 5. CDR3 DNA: TGTGCCAGCAGCGTCGGGACAGCGCAGCCCCAGCATTTT. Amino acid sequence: CASSVGTAQPQHF.

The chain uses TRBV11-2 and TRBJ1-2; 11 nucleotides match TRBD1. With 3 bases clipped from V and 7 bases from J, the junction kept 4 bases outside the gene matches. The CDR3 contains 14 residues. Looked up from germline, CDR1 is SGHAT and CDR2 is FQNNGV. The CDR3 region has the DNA TGTGCCAGCAGCTTCGGACAGGGGGCAAGTGGCTACACCTTC. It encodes CASSFGQGASGYTF.